The present TCR beta chain was sequenced within a study of blood T cell repertoires in COVID-19. Background on the study: Both acute and convalescent COVID-19 samples were obtained from the United States, Italy and Spain. In each case, the material was cDNA or gDNA derived from T cells, B-cell-depleted T cells, or PBMCs.

This clone appeared once. Trimming cost V 4 bases and J 4 bases, with 10 bases left between them. CDR1 and CDR2 from the germline V gene are LGHDT and YNNKEL (reference sequence). CDR3 length: 14 residues. Authors' data handling: Scientists estimated how many nucleated cells there were by amplifying reference gene primers. Only in-frame clones appear in the TCRdb table, and some are missing; sequencing was by immunoSEQ multiplex PCR. Clonal size and the V and J genes are those of that table, whereas D and trimming came from the DNA. In the table there are approximately 77,000 clones, roughly 90% of which are singletons.

The source material was peripheral blood. The TCR sequence derives from a young man with acute or convalescent COVID-19. The chain has TRBV3-1 (or the pseudogene TRBV3-2) and TRBJ1-4; D not resolved. The CDR3 nucleotides are TGTGCCAGCAGCCGCGGTCTCCTTAATGAAAAACTGTTTTTT. It specifies CASSRGLLNEKLFF.